These 4 T cell receptor beta chains came from one sample sequenced in a study of cytomegalovirus exposure and HLA in healthy donors. The study ran its PCR with 60 Vbeta and 13 Jbeta primers. Produced via immunoSEQ multiplex PCR; TCRdb's table is partial and in-frame only. The data hold approximately 210,000 clones, with around 79% observed a single time. The source material was PBMCs. The receptors were sampled from a male donor in good health and CMV-seropositive.

V and J are TRBV4-1 and TRBJ2-7; D gene unclear. This CDR3 spans 15 amino acids. Germline lookup yields CDR1 MGHRA and CDR2 YSYEKL. Trimming left V 0 bases short and J 7 bases short, with 16 bases between. CDR3 amino acids: CASSQERFGFWEQYF. Here the CDR3 DNA reads TGCGCCAGCAGCCAAGAGAGGTTTGGTTTTTGGGAGCAGTACTTC.

Remarks on this clone: Relative to the germline gene, one junction end is altered; a read error may explain this. The V and J genes are TRBV7-9 and TRBJ2-5, with TRBD2 matching over 7 bases. The germline CDR1 and CDR2 sequences are SEHNR and FQNEAQ (reference sequence). This CDR3 has 14 residues. Written as DNA, the CDR3 is TGTTCCAGCAGCTTAGCGGGCAGTCAAGAGACCCAGTACTTC. Translated, it gives CSSSLAGSQETQYF. Combining the CDR3 with reference TRBV7-9 and TRBJ2-5 gives the whole variable domain DTGVSQNPRHKITKRGQNVTFRCDPISEHNRLYWYRQTLGQGPEFLTYFQNEAQLEKSRLLSDRFSAERPKGSFSTLEIQRTEQGDSAMYLCSSSLAGSQETQYFGPGTRLLVL.

This rearrangement joins TRBV7-9 to TRBJ1-5; TRBD1 aligns across 9 bases. Germline CDR1 and CDR2: SEHNR and FQNEAQ (reference sequence). The CDR3 is 14 amino acids. V gave up 1 base and J gave up 6 bases; unmatched junction bases: 1. The DNA of the CDR3 is TGTGCCAGCAGCTTAGGGACAGGGGCTCAGCCCCAGCATTTT. Translating gives CASSLGTGAQPQHF.

The chain carries TRBV7-9 and TRBJ2-5; 7 nucleotides align to TRBD1. Matching the DNA end better, TRBJ2-7 makes the J call doubtful. The CDR3 runs to 18 residues. Per the germline V gene, CDR1 is SEHNR and CDR2 is FQNEAQ (reference sequence). The CDR3 nucleotides read TGTGCCAGCAGTCGTTATTCAACCGCCCGGGACAGTTCCTACGAGCAGTACTTC. It translates to CASSRYSTARDSSYEQYF.